Below are 6 T cell receptor beta chains sequenced from a single sample in a study of response to subunit inactivated influenza vaccine. From the RT-PCR reads, TCRdb called clonotypes with MiXCR, one entry per CDR3 protein. The sample gives 500,000 to 600,000 distinct CDR3 sequences, 10% to 15% of which show up once; about 10% is in the top ten. The sequencing used PBMCs from blood, collected on the day of vaccination. These receptors all stem from a man in his forties or fifties who received an inactivated influenza vaccine.

J is TRBJ2-2 and V is TRBV11-2; TRBD1 or TRBD2 may be the D gene (5 bases each). Germline lookup yields CDR1 SGHAT and CDR2 FQNNGV. The V end lost 3 bases, the J end lost 5 bases, and 13 bases lay between the germline ends. This CDR3 comprises 15 residues. CDR3 loop: CASSFWDPGTGELFF. DNA of the CDR3: TGTGCCAGCAGCTTCTGGGACCCAGGGACCGGGGAGCTGTTTTTT.

The sample holds a few counts of this clonotype. The V gene is TRBV18, the J gene TRBJ1-5, with D unclear. This CDR3 comprises 14 residues. In germline, CDR1 is KGHSH, CDR2 LQKENI. Trimming took 0 bases from V and 4 from J, leaving 7 bases between them. The CDR3 nucleotides read TGTGCCAGCTCACCACCTCTTGGAAATCAGCCCCAGCATTTT. This gives the protein CASSPPLGNQPQHF.

J is TRBJ2-1 and V is TRBV11-1, with 10 positions matching TRBD2. With 2 bases clipped from V and 2 bases from J, the junction kept 15 bases outside the gene matches. This CDR3 contains 20 residues. The germline V gene encodes CDR1 SGHAT and CDR2 FQDESV (reference sequence). The CDR3 DNA follows: TGTGCCAGCAGCTTAAGCGGGGTAGCGGGGGGTCCGAGGACCTACAATGAGCAGTTCTTC. This sequence encodes CASSLSGVAGGPRTYNEQFF.

This clonotype appeared a few times. The chain joins TRBV15 to TRBJ2-3; D gene uncertain. V gave up 0 bases and J gave up 3 bases, with 13 bases separating them. Germline V gene lookup returns CDR1 LNHNV and CDR2 YYDKDF (reference sequence). The CDR3 sequence is 16 residues long. CDR3 amino acids: CATSRDRYQGTDTQYF. The CDR3 DNA is TGTGCCACCAGCAGAGATCGGTACCAAGGGACAGATACGCAGTATTTT.

This clonotype occurred a few times. The chain couples TRBV10-3 to TRBJ2-7; 12 bases line up with TRBD2. The CDR3 contains 15 residues. V trimming: 10 bases; J trimming: 0 bases; junction bases outside the gene matches: 7. Germline lookup yields CDR1 ENHRY and CDR2 SYGVKD. CDR3 in amino acids: CATGGLAGNSYEQYF. CDR3 nucleotides: TGTGCCACCGGTGGACTAGCGGGGAACTCCTACGAGCAGTACTTC.

Only a few counts were recorded for this clonotype. This chain links TRBV2 with TRBJ2-2, with 7 bases identical to TRBD1. This CDR3 has 15 amino acids. Germline V gene sequence: CDR1 SNHLY, CDR2 FYNNEI. V shed 8 bases, J shed 6 bases, and the junction held 12 bases outside the gene matches. The CDR3 here is CASGRDSSAPGELFF. The CDR3 bases are TGTGCCAGCGGTAGGGACAGTTCAGCGCCCGGGGAGCTGTTTTTT. The complete variable domain, with remaining parts taken from reference TRBV2 and TRBJ2-2, reads EPEVTQTPSHQVTQMGQEVILRCVPISNHLYFYWYRQILGQKVEFLVSFYNNEISEKSEIFDDQFSVERPDGSNFTLKIRSTKLEDSAMYFCASGRDSSAPGELFFGEGSRLTVL.